This T cell receptor (beta chain) was captured by sequencing in a study of cytotoxic CD8 clonotypes in ibrutinib-treated CLL. General observations from the study: Increased clonality at ibrutinib response gave way to a return toward baseline at progression. Clonality measured at baseline exceeded age-matched healthy donors, tracking circulating CD8+ T-cell counts.

The method was immunoSEQ multiplex PCR; TCRdb's version includes in-frame clones alone and lacks a portion of them. The data hold some 76,000 clones, with roughly 83% observed a single time. The CDR3 has 13 residues. V lost 1 base and J 0 bases, leaving 2 bases between the germline ends. The germline gives CDR1 SNHLY, CDR2 FYNNEI. A note on this clone: Its specificity is not known.

The TCR originated in a human donor with chronic lymphocytic leukemia. This rearrangement joins TRBV2 to TRBJ2-3; no clear D. This sample comprised PBMCs, obtained after 24 months of ibrutinib treatment. The CDR3 nucleotides are TGTGCCAGCAGTGAAGGTAGCACAGATACGCAGTATTTT. This sequence encodes CASSEGSTDTQYF. The whole variable domain, filled in from reference TRBV2 and TRBJ2-3, reads EPEVTQTPSHQVTQMGQEVILRCVPISNHLYFYWYRQILGQKVEFLVSFYNNEISEKSEIFDDQFSVERPDGSNFTLKIRSTKLEDSAMYFCASSEGSTDTQYFGPGTRLTVL.